This TCR beta chain came from a study of T cell responses to AZD1222 COVID-19 vaccine. Profiled with immunoSEQ multiplex PCR; TCRdb holds only in-frame clones, not every one. This sample yields about 220,000 clones, of which about 92% are seen a single time; roughly 0.99% belongs to the top ten. Study-level points and caveats: The sample set comprised mostly white British donors with more females, and clonal diversity was possibly underestimated.

Germline CDR1 is LGHNA and CDR2 is YNFKEQ. There are 18 residues in the CDR3. Trimming removed 1 base at V and 0 bases at J, with 18 bases between. On this clone itself: The antigen is not known.

The V call is TRBV4-2, the J call TRBJ1-1; tentative D call: TRBD1 (5 bases). Source: peripheral blood, taken on day 0 of MenACWY control vaccination. The TCR was taken from an adult in good health. CDR3 loop: CASSQAMGQNRLNTEAFF. CDR3 nucleotide sequence: TGTGCCAGCAGCCAAGCCATGGGGCAGAATAGGCTGAACACTGAAGCTTTCTTT.